This T cell receptor (beta chain) was identified in a study of long-term antiretroviral therapy in people with HIV (dated by TCRdb to between 2022 and 2023). Regarding the research as a whole: Collection of the earliest samples took place about a decade ahead of the 2015 WHO recommendation for immediate ART, at a time when ART was typically delayed until CD4 counts fell. A retrospective serial study tested whether changes in peripheral blood TRB repertoire composition and diversity were associated with ART initiation and durable HIV suppression. About 35% of the 30 participants with HIV were female. From 30 adults with confirmed HIV infection, the cohort provided fewer than 200 cryopreserved PBMC samples, gathered serially across a mean of approximately six years (range 1-12). No cross-contamination during QIAcube processing was seen in test extractions of a monoclonal T-cell line run alongside roughly 30 polyclonal samples. Points the paper makes about the study in general: Because pre-ART samples had limited cell numbers, profiling was done on unsorted PBMC rather than on sorted CD4+ and CD8+ T cells. Since PBMC availability was limited, sequencing covered only the TCR beta chain, with no alpha chain pairing. Expanded TRB clones identified before ART initiation dominated the repertoire across all time points, though the dominance fluctuated and decreased in many PLHIV after ART. Compared with controls, HIV repertoires had narrower CDR3 length ranges, and the network structure pointed to an antigen-experienced repertoire that shifted only slightly toward naive after ART. No data were available on ART adherence, viral resistance or therapy changes, limiting inferences about post-ART repertoire changes. The samples span the years 2004 to 2017, and the ART regimens used at that time may not be as effective as current regimens. ART initiation was associated with a significant increase in TRB diversity, but diversity stayed significantly below transplant donor controls even after long-term ART.

Concerning this clone itself: It lacks a known antigen. Base qualities are not provided; no much larger clone lies one nucleotide away.

Trimming removed 0 bases from V and 3 bases from J, leaving 12 bases between the germline ends. The CDR3 goes from the cysteine to the phenylalanine over 15 residues. CDR3 DNA only is kept here, 45 bases in frame from base 1. Via the germline V gene (reference sequence), CDR1 is MNHEY and CDR2 SMNVEV. The immunoSEQ hsTCRB v3.0 assay was used at survey level resolution for TRB variable region sequencing. A depth of roughly 35,000-50,000 T-cell genomes per sample was targeted for TRB sequencing. TRB libraries were pooled and sequenced on an Illumina MiSeq using a v3 150-cycle kit. The source study handled its data this way. Analysis of repertoires was carried out in R inside a reproducible Nextflow workflow spanning QC, data transformation and analysis. LymphoSeq2, an R package for exploring AIRR-Seq data, was used to implement the custom analyses. A handful of samples that yielded fewer than 5000 total TRB sequences were excluded, so that around 190 HIV repertoires were analyzed. Of the roughly 180 retained HIV repertoires, roughly 61 were collected before and more than 120 after ART initiation. Repertoires were downsampled to 5000 TRB nucleotide sequences, with summary statistics averaged over 100 downsampling iterations. The analysis kept only TRB sequences whose CDR3 regions were at least seven amino acids long. Diversity was measured with a Shannon entropy-derived clonality score and the Gini coefficient. In the repertoire networks, any two of the top 5000 CDR3 amino acid sequences were connected whenever the two sequences differed by an edit distance of one. Antigen specificity groups and MHC restriction were predicted for TRB CDR3 amino acid sequences with GLIPH2. To flag known associations with CMV, EBV, HIV or tissue antigens, CDR3 amino acid sequences were compared against VDJdb and McPAS-TCR. Pre-ART, post-ART and control groups were compared with Wilcoxon signed-rank tests and Holm-Bonferroni correction. TCRdb's version of the immuneACCESS table is confined to in-frame rearrangements and falls short of the full clone set. An unresolved V gene accounts for under half of the shortfall where checked; the remainder is of unknown origin. Clone size and the V and J calls come from that table; the DNA yielded D and trimming. For this sample the table gives roughly 18,000 clones, of which around three quarters were detected only once. Approximately 7% of the sample lies in the top ten.

To be included, a participant needed at least one PBMC sample from before ART initiation plus at least two post-ART samples. Treatment was received in the United States of America by all participants with HIV. Before DNA extraction, cryopreserved samples containing roughly 0.85-11 million PBMC were thawed and washed. At the time of the earliest PBMC sample, participants with HIV were aged between roughly 20 and 54 years. Each participant contributed PBMC samples from 1-4 timepoints before ART initiation and 2-8 timepoints after ART initiation, with a median of 7 samples. Serial HIV viral load, CD4+ T-cell count, ART history and demographic data were obtained for every participant. Genomic DNA was extracted from unsorted PBMC with a Qiagen kit on a QIAcube, with processing performed in batches of 12 samples.

The chain uses TRBV27 and TRBJ2-7; the D gene is perhaps TRBD2, on 5 matching bases. This specimen was unsorted PBMCs, taken 2.2 years after starting antiretroviral therapy. The receptor was derived from a man aged 45-60 years with HIV. The bases are TGTGCCAGCAGTTTATCGGGAGACTCCTTCTACGAGCAGTACTTC. It translates as CASSLSGDSFYEQYF.